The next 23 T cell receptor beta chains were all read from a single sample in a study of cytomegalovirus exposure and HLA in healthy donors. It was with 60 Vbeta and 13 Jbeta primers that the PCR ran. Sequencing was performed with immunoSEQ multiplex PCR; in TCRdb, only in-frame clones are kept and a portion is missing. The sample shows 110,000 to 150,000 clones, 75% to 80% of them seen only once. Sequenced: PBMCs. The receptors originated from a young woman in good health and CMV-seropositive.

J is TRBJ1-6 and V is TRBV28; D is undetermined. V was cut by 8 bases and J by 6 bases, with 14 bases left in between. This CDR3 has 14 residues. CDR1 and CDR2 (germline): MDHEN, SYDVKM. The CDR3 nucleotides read TGTGCCAGCTGGCCCGGGGTGGGTAATTCACCCCTCCACTTT. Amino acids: CASWPGVGNSPLHF.

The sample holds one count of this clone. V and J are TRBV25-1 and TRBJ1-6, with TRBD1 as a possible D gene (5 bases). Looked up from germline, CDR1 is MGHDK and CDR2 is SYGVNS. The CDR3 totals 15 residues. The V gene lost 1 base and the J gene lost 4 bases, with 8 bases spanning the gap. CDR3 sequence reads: CASSESTVYNSPLHF. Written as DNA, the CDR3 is TGTGCCAGCAGTGAATCGACAGTGTATAATTCACCCCTCCACTTT.

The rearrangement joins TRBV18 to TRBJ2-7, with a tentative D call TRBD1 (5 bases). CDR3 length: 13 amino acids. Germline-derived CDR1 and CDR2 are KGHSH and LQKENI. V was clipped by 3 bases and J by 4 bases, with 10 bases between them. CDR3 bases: TGTGCCAGCTCACCGCTGGGGCCGTACGAGCAGTACTTC. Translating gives CASSPLGPYEQYF.

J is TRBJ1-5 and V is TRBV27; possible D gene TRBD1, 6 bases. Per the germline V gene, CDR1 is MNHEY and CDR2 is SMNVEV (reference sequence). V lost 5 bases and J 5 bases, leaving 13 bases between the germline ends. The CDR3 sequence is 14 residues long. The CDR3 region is CASSLGGRDQPQHF. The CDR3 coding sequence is TGTGCCAGCAGTCTAGGGGGAAGAGATCAGCCCCAGCATTTT.

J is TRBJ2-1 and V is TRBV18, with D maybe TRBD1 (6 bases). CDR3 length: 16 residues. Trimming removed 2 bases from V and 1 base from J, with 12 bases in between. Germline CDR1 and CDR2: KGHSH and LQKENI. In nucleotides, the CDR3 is TGTGCCAGCTCACCAGTTAAGGGGGTGTCCTACAATGAGCAGTTCTTC. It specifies CASSPVKGVSYNEQFF.

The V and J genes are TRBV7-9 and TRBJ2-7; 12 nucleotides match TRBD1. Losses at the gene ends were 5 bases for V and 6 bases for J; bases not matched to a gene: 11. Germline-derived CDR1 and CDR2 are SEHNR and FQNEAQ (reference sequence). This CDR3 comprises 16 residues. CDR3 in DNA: TGTGCCAGCAGCGGGACAGGGGGCGCGCGAAAATCCGAGCAGTACTTC. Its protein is CASSGTGGARKSEQYF.

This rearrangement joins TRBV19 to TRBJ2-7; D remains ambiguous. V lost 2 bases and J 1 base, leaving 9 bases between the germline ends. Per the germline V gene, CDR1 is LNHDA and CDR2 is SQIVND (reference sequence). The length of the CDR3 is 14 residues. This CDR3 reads CASSIPGRSYEQYF. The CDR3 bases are TGTGCCAGTAGTATACCTGGCAGATCCTACGAGCAGTACTTC.

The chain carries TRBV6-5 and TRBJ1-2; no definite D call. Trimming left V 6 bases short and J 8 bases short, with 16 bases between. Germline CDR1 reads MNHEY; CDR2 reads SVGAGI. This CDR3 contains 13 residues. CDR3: CASSSGVPGGYTF. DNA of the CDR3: TGTGCCAGCAGCTCCGGTGTGCCCGGGGGCTACACCTTC.

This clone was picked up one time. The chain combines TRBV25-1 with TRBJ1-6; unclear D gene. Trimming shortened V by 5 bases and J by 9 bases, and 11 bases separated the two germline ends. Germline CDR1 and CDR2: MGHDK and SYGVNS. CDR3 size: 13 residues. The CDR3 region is CASSSYIFSPLHF. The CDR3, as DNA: TGTGCCAGCAGTAGTTACATTTTTTCACCCCTCCACTTT.

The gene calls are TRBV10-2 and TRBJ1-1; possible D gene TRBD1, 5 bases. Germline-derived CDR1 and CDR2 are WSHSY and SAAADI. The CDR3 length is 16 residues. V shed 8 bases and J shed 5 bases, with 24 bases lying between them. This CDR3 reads CASRRIRADPLTEAFF. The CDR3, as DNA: TGCGCCAGCCGGAGAATCAGGGCGGATCCTCTAACTGAAGCTTTCTTT.

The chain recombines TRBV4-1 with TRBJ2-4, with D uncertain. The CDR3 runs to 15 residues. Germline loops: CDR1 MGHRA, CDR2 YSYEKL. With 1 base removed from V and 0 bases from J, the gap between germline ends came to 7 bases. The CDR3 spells CASSQVQLAKNIQYF. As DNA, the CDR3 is TGCGCCAGCAGCCAAGTTCAACTAGCCAAAAACATTCAGTACTTC.

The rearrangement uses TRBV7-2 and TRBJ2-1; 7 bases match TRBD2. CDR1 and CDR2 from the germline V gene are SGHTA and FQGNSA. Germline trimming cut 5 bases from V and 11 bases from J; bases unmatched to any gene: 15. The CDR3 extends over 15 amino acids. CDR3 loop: CASSLYERLAGKQFF. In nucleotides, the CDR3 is TGTGCCAGCAGCCTTTATGAACGACTAGCAGGGAAGCAGTTCTTC.

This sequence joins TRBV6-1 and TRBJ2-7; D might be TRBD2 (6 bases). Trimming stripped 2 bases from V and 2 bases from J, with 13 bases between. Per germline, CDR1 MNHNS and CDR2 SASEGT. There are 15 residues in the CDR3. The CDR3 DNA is TGTGCCAGCAGTGAACCGGGGGTTTCAGCCTACGAGCAGTACTTC. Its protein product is CASSEPGVSAYEQYF.

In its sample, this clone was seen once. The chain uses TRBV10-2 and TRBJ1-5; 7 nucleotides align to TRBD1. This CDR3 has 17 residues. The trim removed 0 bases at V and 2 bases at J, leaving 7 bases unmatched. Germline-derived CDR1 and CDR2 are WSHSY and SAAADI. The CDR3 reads CASSESQGVSGNQPQHF. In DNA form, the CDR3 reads TGCGCCAGCAGTGAGTCTCAGGGGGTCTCAGGCAATCAGCCCCAGCATTTT.

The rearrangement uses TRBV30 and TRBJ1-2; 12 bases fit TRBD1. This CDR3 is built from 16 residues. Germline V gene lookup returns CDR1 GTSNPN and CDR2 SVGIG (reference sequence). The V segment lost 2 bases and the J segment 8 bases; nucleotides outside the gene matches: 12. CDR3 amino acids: CAWSNPGTGGNRGYTF. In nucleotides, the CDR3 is TGTGCCTGGAGTAATCCCGGGACAGGGGGCAATCGAGGCTACACCTTC.

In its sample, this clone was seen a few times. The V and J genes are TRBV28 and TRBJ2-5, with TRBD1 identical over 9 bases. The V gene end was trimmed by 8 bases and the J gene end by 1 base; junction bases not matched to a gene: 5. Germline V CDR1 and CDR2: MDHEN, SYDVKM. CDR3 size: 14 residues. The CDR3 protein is CASRGQGIQETQYF. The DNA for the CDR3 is TGTGCCAGCCGTGGACAGGGGATCCAAGAGACCCAGTACTTC.

For the CDR3, the DNA is TGCGCCAGCAGCCTCCAGGGTTCCTACGAGCAGTACTTC. It is translated as CASSLQGSYEQYF. The gene calls are TRBV10-1 and TRBJ2-7; TRBD1 might be the D (5 bases). Per germline, CDR1 WNHNN and CDR2 SYGVQD (reference sequence). The CDR3 covers 13 residues. V gave up 6 bases and J gave up 1 base, with 10 bases separating them.

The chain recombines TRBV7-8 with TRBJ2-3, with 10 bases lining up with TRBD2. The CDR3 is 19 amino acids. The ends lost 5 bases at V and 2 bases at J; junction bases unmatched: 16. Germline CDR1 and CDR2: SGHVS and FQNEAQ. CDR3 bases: TGTGCCAGCAGCCTCCCTCTAGCGGGGGATCCCTCCCCCACAGATACGCAGTATTTT. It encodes CASSLPLAGDPSPTDTQYF.

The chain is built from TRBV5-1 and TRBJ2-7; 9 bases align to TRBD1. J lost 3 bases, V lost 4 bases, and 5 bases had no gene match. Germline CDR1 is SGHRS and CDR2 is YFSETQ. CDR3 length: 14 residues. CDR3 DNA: TGCGCCAGCAGCAGGCCGGGACAGGGCTACGAGCAGTACTTC. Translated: CASSRPGQGYEQYF.

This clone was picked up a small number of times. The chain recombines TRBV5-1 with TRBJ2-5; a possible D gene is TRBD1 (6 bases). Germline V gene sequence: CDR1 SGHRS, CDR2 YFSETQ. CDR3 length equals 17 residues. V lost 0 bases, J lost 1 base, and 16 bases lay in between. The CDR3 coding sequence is TGCGCCAGCAGCTTGGCCGGCAGGGGTGCTCGCCAAGAGACCCAGTACTTC. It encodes CASSLAGRGARQETQYF. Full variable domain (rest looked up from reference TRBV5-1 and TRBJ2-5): KAGVTQTPRYLIKTRGQQVTLSCSPISGHRSVSWYQQTPGQGLQFLFEYFSETQRNKGNFPGRFSGRQFSNSRSEMNVSTLELGDSALYLCASSLAGRGARQETQYFGPGTRLLVL.

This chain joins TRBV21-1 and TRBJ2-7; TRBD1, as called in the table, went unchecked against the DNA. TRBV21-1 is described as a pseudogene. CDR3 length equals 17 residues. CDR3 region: CASNPGQDLIGSIEQYF. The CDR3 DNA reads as TGTGCCAGCAACCCGGGACAGGACCTGATCGGGTCTATAGAGCAGTACTTC.

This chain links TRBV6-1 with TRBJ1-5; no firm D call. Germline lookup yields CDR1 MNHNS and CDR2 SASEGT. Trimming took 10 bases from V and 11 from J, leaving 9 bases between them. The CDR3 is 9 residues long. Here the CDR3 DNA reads TGTGCCACCCACCTAGCCCAGCATTTT. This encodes CATHLAQHF.

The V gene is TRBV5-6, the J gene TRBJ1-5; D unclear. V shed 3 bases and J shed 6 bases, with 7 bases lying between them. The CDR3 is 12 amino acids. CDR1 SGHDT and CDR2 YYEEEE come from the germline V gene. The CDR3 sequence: CASSSNSQPQHF. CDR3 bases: TGTGCCAGCAGCTCTAATAGTCAGCCCCAGCATTTT.